Each of the 26 T cell receptor beta chains below was sequenced from the same sample in a study of CD8+ T cells in alopecia areata. RNA extraction and reverse transcription yielded cDNA as sequencing template. Here immunoSEQ multiplex PCR was the method, and the copy in TCRdb shows in-frame clones only, minus some. The sample holds some 200,000 clones, 50% to 60% seen once. Here the sequenced sample was CD4+ T cells sorted from blood, taken at week 0. The source is a human donor with alopecia areata.

The CDR3 loop reads CASSLRPRTGIGPETQYF. The CDR3 DNA is TGTGCCAGCAGCTTAAGACCCAGGACAGGGATCGGACCAGAGACCCAGTACTTC. This chain joins TRBV7-2 and TRBJ2-5; 8 bases fit TRBD1. Germline lookup yields CDR1 SGHTA and CDR2 FQGNSA. This CDR3 is 18 amino acids long. V lost 2 bases, J lost 4 bases, and 15 bases stayed unmatched.

The V and J genes are TRBV18 and TRBJ1-2, with D perhaps matching TRBD1 (6 bases). V lost 3 bases and J lost 4, with 9 bases in between. The CDR3 has 13 residues. Germline V gene lookup returns CDR1 KGHSH and CDR2 LQKENI. The CDR3 region is CASSPGTPYGYTF. The CDR3 DNA follows: TGTGCCAGCTCACCGGGGACACCCTATGGCTACACCTTC.

This clone came up once. The rearrangement uses TRBV5-4 and TRBJ2-5; D is perhaps TRBD2 (5 bases). Trimming pared 4 bases from V and 0 bases from J, leaving 22 bases between. The CDR3 is 18 residues long. CDR1 is SGHNT, CDR2 YYREEE, per germline (reference sequence). The CDR3 here is CASSLGPLLADYQETQYF. The DNA of the CDR3 is TGTGCCAGCAGCCTCGGCCCCTTACTGGCGGACTACCAAGAGACCCAGTACTTC. Supplemented by reference TRBV5-4 and TRBJ2-5, the full variable domain reads ETGVTQSPTHLIKTRGQQVTLRCSSQSGHNTVSWYQQALGQGPQFIFQYYREEENGRGNFPPRFSGLQFPNYSSELNVNALELDDSALYLCASSLGPLLADYQETQYFGPGTRLLVL.

The chain links TRBV5-1 to TRBJ2-7; a possible D gene is TRBD2 (6 bases). The CDR3 totals 15 residues. Deletions cut 4 bases from V and 0 bases from J, with 14 bases between. Germline CDR1 SGHRS, CDR2 YFSETQ. This CDR3 reads CASSATREFSYEQYF. The CDR3, as DNA: TGCGCCAGCAGCGCCACACGGGAGTTCTCCTACGAGCAGTACTTC.

The rearrangement uses TRBV9 and TRBJ1-1, with 8 nucleotides matching TRBD1. V lost 3 bases to trimming and J lost 5 bases; unmatched junction nucleotides: 9. CDR1 and CDR2 from the germline V gene are SGDLS and YYNGEE. CDR3 length equals 15 residues. The CDR3, as DNA: TGTGCCAGCAGCGCGACAGGGGCATCGAGTACTGAAGCTTTCTTT. Its translation: CASSATGASSTEAFF.

The chain combines TRBV6-5 with TRBJ2-6, with 7 positions matching TRBD1. CDR1 MNHEY and CDR2 SVGAGI come from the germline V gene. V shed 6 bases and J 12 bases; nucleotides not matched to a gene: 14. The length of the CDR3 is 15 residues. CDR3 loop: CASRLRGTENSVLTF. The CDR3 DNA follows: TGTGCCAGCAGACTCCGAGGGACAGAAAACAGCGTCCTGACTTTC.

This clone was observed a few times. The chain links TRBV18 to TRBJ2-3; D call uncertain. Germline V gene sequence: CDR1 KGHSH, CDR2 LQKENI. This CDR3 region has 13 residues. Trimming pared 3 bases from V and 6 bases from J, leaving 10 bases between. The CDR3 loop reads CASSPTPGDTQYF. The DNA of the CDR3 is TGTGCCAGCTCACCGACTCCCGGGGATACGCAGTATTTT.

J is TRBJ2-2 and V is TRBV7-9; a weak D match, TRBD1 (5 bases). The CDR3 is made up of 18 amino acids. The germline gives CDR1 SEHNR, CDR2 FQNEAQ (reference sequence). V lost 5 bases and J 4 bases, leaving 23 bases between the germline ends. The CDR3 region has the DNA TGTGCCAGCAGCCCGATGACTTATTCGGACACAACCACCGGGGAGCTGTTTTTT. Translating it yields CASSPMTYSDTTTGELFF.

The CDR3 reads CASSQLPGGDAQYF. In DNA, the CDR3 is TGCGCCAGCAGCCAACTCCCCGGGGGGGATGCGCAGTATTTT. This sequence joins TRBV4-1 and TRBJ2-3; 8 positions match TRBD2. The J segment lost 10 bases and the V segment lost 2 bases, leaving 8 bases of the junction unmatched. The length of the CDR3 is 14 residues. Looked up from germline, CDR1 is MGHRA and CDR2 is YSYEKL.

The chain links TRBV2 to TRBJ1-5; 10 bases align to TRBD1. The germline V gene has CDR1 SNHLY and CDR2 FYNNEI. CDR3 length: 15 amino acids. Trimming cost V 6 bases and J 0 bases; bases outside gene matches: 2. CDR3 residues: CASSGTGDSNQPQHF. CDR3 DNA sequence: TGTGCCAGCAGCGGGACAGGGGATAGCAATCAGCCCCAGCATTTT.

V gene TRBV5-1 combines with J gene TRBJ1-1, with TRBD1 identical over 9 bases. V shed 0 bases, J shed 7 bases, and the junction held 7 bases outside the gene matches. The CDR3 contains 15 residues. Germline V lookup: CDR1 SGHRS, CDR2 YFSETQ. The CDR3 here is CASSLAGQGSGEAFF. CDR3 DNA: TGCGCCAGCAGCTTGGCGGGACAGGGCAGCGGTGAAGCTTTCTTT.

V gene TRBV29-1 combines with J gene TRBJ2-7; D not certain. The CDR3 sequence is 11 residues long. V dropped 1 base and J dropped 4 bases, with 5 bases sitting between them. Germline CDR1 is SQVTM and CDR2 is ANQGSEA. The CDR3 loop is CSVEARYEQYF. The DNA of the CDR3 is TGCAGCGTTGAAGCTAGATACGAGCAGTACTTC.

The chain joins TRBV2 to TRBJ2-6; D gene unclear. Between the trimmed V and J ends, which lost 4 bases and 0 bases, there was a span of 13 bases. CDR3 size: 17 residues. Germline CDR1 is SNHLY and CDR2 is FYNNEI. The CDR3 spells CASSGQLLSSGANVLTF. CDR3 nucleotides: TGTGCCAGCAGTGGGCAGCTTCTAAGCTCTGGGGCCAACGTCCTGACTTTC.

The rearrangement links TRBV2 to TRBJ1-5; 10 nucleotides line up with TRBD1. With V trimmed by 0 bases and J by 7 bases, 3 bases remained unmatched. Per germline, CDR1 SNHLY and CDR2 FYNNEI. This CDR3 region has 15 residues. The CDR3 here is CASSEAGTGVQPQHF. CDR3 coding DNA: TGTGCCAGCAGTGAAGCCGGGACAGGGGTGCAGCCCCAGCATTTT.

This clone was observed a few times. The chain has TRBV10-3 and TRBJ2-2; tentative D call: TRBD1 (6 bases). CDR3 length: 15 residues. CDR1 and CDR2 from the germline V gene are ENHRY and SYGVKD. Deletions cut 3 bases from V and 1 base from J, with 9 bases between. Written as DNA, the CDR3 is TGTGCCATCAGTGAACGACAGGTGAACACCGGGGAGCTGTTTTTT. Its translation is CAISERQVNTGELFF.

The chain carries TRBV15 and TRBJ1-2; D may be TRBD1 (5 bases). Per the germline V gene, CDR1 is LNHNV and CDR2 is YYDKDF (reference sequence). The CDR3 runs 15 residues. V gave up 0 bases and J gave up 0 bases, with 8 bases separating them. The CDR3 reads CATSRDMTANYGYTF. CDR3 DNA: TGTGCCACCAGCAGAGATATGACAGCTAACTATGGCTACACCTTC.

A few counts support this clone. The genes are TRBV6-5 and TRBJ1-1, with D tentatively TRBD1 (5 bases). V was shortened by 6 bases and J by 1 base, with 9 bases between the two germline ends. The CDR3 sequence is 13 residues long. Germline V gene sequence: CDR1 MNHEY, CDR2 SVGAGI. CDR3 sequence (DNA): TGTGCCAGCAGCTCCGGGGGGAACACTGAAGCTTTCTTT. Protein product: CASSSGGNTEAFF.

This chain joins TRBV18 and TRBJ1-1, with 7 bases fitting TRBD1. The CDR3 has 14 residues. The V and J ends lost 1 base and 3 bases, in that order; junction bases with no gene match: 2. Germline loops: CDR1 KGHSH, CDR2 LQKENI. CDR3 sequence reads: CASSPRQGDTEAFF. For the CDR3, the DNA is TGTGCCAGCTCACCACGGCAGGGGGACACTGAAGCTTTCTTT.

The chain uses TRBV14 and TRBJ2-7, with no clear D. The ends were cut back, 3 bases at V and 4 bases at J, with 7 bases in the middle. This CDR3 is 12 amino acids long. Germline V gives CDR1 SGHDN, CDR2 FVKESK. CDR3 sequence: CASSHTEYEQYF. In nucleotides, the CDR3 is TGTGCCAGCAGCCACACAGAATACGAGCAGTACTTC.

CDR3 in amino acids: CASSPRIGGGASTDTQYF. CDR3 sequence (DNA): TGTGCCAGCTCACCACGAATTGGTGGGGGGGCTAGCACAGATACGCAGTATTTT. The chain has TRBV18 and TRBJ2-3, with a possible D match to TRBD2 (7 bases). The CDR3 is 18 amino acids. Germline-derived CDR1 and CDR2 are KGHSH and LQKENI. V was clipped by 1 base and J by 0 bases, with 17 bases between them.

The chain links TRBV18 to TRBJ2-7, with 10 bases that match TRBD2. The V gene's germline CDR1 is KGHSH and CDR2 LQKENI. The CDR3 is 14 amino acids. Losses at the gene ends were 5 bases for V and 6 bases for J; bases not matched to a gene: 7. The CDR3 is CASSKAGGPSEQYF. Written as DNA, the CDR3 is TGTGCCAGCTCAAAAGCGGGGGGGCCTAGCGAGCAGTACTTC. Complete variable domain (other parts from reference TRBV18 and TRBJ2-7): NAGVMQNPRHLVRRRGQEARLRCSPMKGHSHVYWYRQLPEEGLKFMVYLQKENIIDESGMPKERFSAEFPKEGPSILRIQQVVRGDSAAYFCASSKAGGPSEQYFGPGTRLTVT.

This clone was observed a handful of times. The gene calls are TRBV2 and TRBJ2-1; D might be TRBD1 (6 bases). The CDR3 runs 15 residues. Deletions cut 1 base from V and 3 bases from J, with 10 bases between. The germline CDR1 and CDR2 sequences are SNHLY and FYNNEI. CDR3: CASSEDGQIYNEQFF. CDR3 coding DNA: TGTGCCAGCAGTGAAGATGGACAGATCTACAATGAGCAGTTCTTC.

The chain carries TRBV4-2 and TRBJ2-5; 8 bases are a match to TRBD2. Germline CDR1 and CDR2: LGHNA and YNFKEQ. Losses at the gene ends were 2 bases for V and 5 bases for J; bases not matched to a gene: 10. This CDR3 is 16 amino acids long. CDR3 loop: CASSQKAGGARETQYF. The CDR3, as DNA: TGTGCCAGCAGCCAAAAGGCGGGGGGCGCCCGGGAGACCCAGTACTTC.

The V call is TRBV4-1, the J call TRBJ1-5; D not resolved. Trimming took 2 bases from V and 3 from J, leaving 11 bases between them. The length of the CDR3 is 15 residues. Per germline, CDR1 MGHRA and CDR2 YSYEKL. The CDR3 loop is CASSQQAVPNQPQHF. In DNA, the CDR3 is TGCGCCAGCAGCCAACAGGCAGTTCCCAATCAGCCCCAGCATTTT.

The sample holds a few counts of this clone. This chain links TRBV7-2 with TRBJ1-2; the match to TRBD1 covers 9 bases. Germline CDR1 SGHTA, CDR2 FQGNSA. This CDR3 has 15 amino acids. The ends lost 5 bases at V and 4 bases at J; junction bases unmatched: 8. CDR3 nucleotide sequence: TGTGCCAGCAGCCGGCAGGGACAGGGCATCTATGGCTACACCTTC. It codes for CASSRQGQGIYGYTF.

There are a few counts of this clone. The chain couples TRBV9 to TRBJ2-3; D remains ambiguous. The CDR3 spans 14 residues. Germline V gene data show CDR1 as SGDLS and CDR2 as YYNGEE. Trimming shortened V by 4 bases and J by 2 bases, and 11 bases separated the two germline ends. CDR3 in amino acids: CASSRRLYTDTQYF. CDR3 in DNA: TGTGCCAGCAGCCGGCGACTGTACACAGATACGCAGTATTTT. The variable domain in full, completed from reference TRBV9 and TRBJ2-3, reads DSGVTQTPKHLITATGQRVTLRCSPRSGDLSVYWYQQSLDQGLQFLIQYYNGEERAKGNILERFSAQQFPDLHSELNLSSLELGDSALYFCASSRRLYTDTQYFGPGTRLTVL.